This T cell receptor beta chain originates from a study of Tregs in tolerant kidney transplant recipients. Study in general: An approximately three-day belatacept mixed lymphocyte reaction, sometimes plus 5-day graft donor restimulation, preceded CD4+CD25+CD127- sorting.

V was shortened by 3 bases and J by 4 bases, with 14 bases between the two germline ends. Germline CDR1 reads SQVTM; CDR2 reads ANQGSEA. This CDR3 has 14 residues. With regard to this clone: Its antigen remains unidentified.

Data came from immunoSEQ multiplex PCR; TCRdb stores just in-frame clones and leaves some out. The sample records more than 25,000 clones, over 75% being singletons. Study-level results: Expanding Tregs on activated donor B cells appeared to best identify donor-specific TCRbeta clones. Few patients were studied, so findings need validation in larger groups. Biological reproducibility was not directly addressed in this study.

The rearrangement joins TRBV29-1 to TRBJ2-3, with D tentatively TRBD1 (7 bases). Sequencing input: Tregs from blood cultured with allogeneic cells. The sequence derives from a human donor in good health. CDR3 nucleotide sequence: TGCAGCGTTGATTGGCAGGGGGGATCAGATACGCAGTATTTT. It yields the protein CSVDWQGGSDTQYF.